The 8 T cell receptor beta chains given below trace back to one sample, sequenced in a study of control samples from healthy donors and cancer patients. Sequenced by immunoSEQ multiplex PCR; TCRdb stores in-frame clones only, minus some. This sample has under 150,000 clones, with more than 75% found just once. Source material: blood. These receptors came from a woman in her 70s in good health.

V usage is TRBV6-1 and J usage is TRBJ2-7; 9 positions match TRBD1. V lost 4 bases to trimming and J lost 5 bases; unmatched junction nucleotides: 12. The CDR3 spans 16 residues. Germline loops: CDR1 MNHNS, CDR2 SASEGT. The CDR3 coding sequence is TGTGCCAGCAGTGGCTCCGGGACAGGGACTACCGACGAGCAGTACTTC. It codes for CASSGSGTGTTDEQYF.

The chain recombines TRBV19 with TRBJ1-3; 10 bases map to TRBD1. This CDR3 has 19 amino acids. CDR1 and CDR2 (germline): LNHDA, SQIVND (reference sequence). V was clipped by 3 bases and J by 4 bases; unmatched bases: 15. Here the CDR3 reads CASSILLLGTGVLGNTIYF. CDR3 nucleotide sequence: TGTGCCAGTAGTATTCTCCTCCTCGGGACAGGGGTTCTCGGAAACACCATATATTTT. The entire variable domain, with the rest obtained from reference TRBV19 and TRBJ1-3, is as follows: DGGITQSPKYLFRKEGQNVTLSCEQNLNHDAMYWYRQDPGQGLRLIYYSQIVNDFQKGDIAEGYSVSREKKESFPLTVTSAQKNPTAFYLCASSILLLGTGVLGNTIYFGEGSWLTVV.

The chain combines TRBV19 with TRBJ1-5, with a possible D match to TRBD1 (6 bases). CDR3 length: 14 residues. Germline V gene lookup returns CDR1 LNHDA and CDR2 SQIVND (reference sequence). V was clipped by 6 bases and J by 3 bases, with 12 bases between them. The CDR3 region is CASRTSGDNQPQHF. CDR3 nucleotide sequence: TGTGCCAGTAGGACCTCAGGGGACAATCAGCCCCAGCATTTT.

The J gene is TRBJ2-1, the V gene TRBV9; the D gene is possibly TRBD2 (7 bases). The CDR3 loop spans 15 amino acids. The V gene lost 1 base and the J gene lost 7 bases, with 15 bases spanning the gap. Germline V gene lookup returns CDR1 SGDLS and CDR2 YYNGEE. In nucleotides, the CDR3 is TGTGCCAGCAGCGTATTTGGGGGGGCCGGGAATGAGCAGTTCTTC. As protein: CASSVFGGAGNEQFF. The full variable domain, in which reference TRBV9 and TRBJ2-1 provide the parts outside the CDR3, is DSGVTQTPKHLITATGQRVTLRCSPRSGDLSVYWYQQSLDQGLQFLIQYYNGEERAKGNILERFSAQQFPDLHSELNLSSLELGDSALYFCASSVFGGAGNEQFFGPGTRLTVL.

The chain carries TRBV6-5 and TRBJ2-2; D is possibly TRBD2 (6 bases). CDR3 length equals 15 residues. V was shortened by 7 bases and J by 5 bases, with 17 bases between the two germline ends. The germline CDR1 and CDR2 sequences are MNHEY and SVGAGI. This chain's CDR3 is CASNPPVRGTGELFF. The CDR3 DNA sequence: TGTGCCAGCAACCCCCCAGTCCGGGGGACCGGGGAGCTGTTTTTT.

CDR3 residues: CARAEGDYNVTDTQYF. DNA of the CDR3: TGTGCCAGGGCAGAGGGGGACTATAACGTCACAGATACGCAGTATTTT. The J gene is TRBJ2-3, the V gene TRBV19, with D perhaps matching TRBD2 (7 bases). V lost 9 bases and J lost 2, with 21 bases in between. The CDR3 totals 16 residues. CDR1 LNHDA and CDR2 SQIVND come from the germline V gene (reference sequence).

V and J are TRBV5-5 and TRBJ1-2; D uncertain. Germline V gives CDR1 SGHKS, CDR2 YYEKEE (reference sequence). Trimming removed 4 bases from V and 8 bases from J, with 18 bases in between. The CDR3 is 14 amino acids. The CDR3 is CASSPPEFQEGYTF. For the CDR3, the DNA is TGTGCCAGCAGCCCCCCCGAGTTTCAGGAGGGCTACACCTTC.

The chain uses TRBV7-9 and TRBJ2-3; 13 bases are a match to TRBD2. The CDR3 is 15 residues long. J was trimmed by 8 bases and V by 3 bases; bases with no gene match: 5. Germline CDR1 reads SEHNR; CDR2 reads FQNEAQ (reference sequence). CDR3 sequence: CASSFTGTSGVTQYF. CDR3 in DNA: TGTGCCAGCAGCTTCACCGGGACTAGCGGGGTTACGCAGTATTTT. Based on the CDR3 plus reference TRBV7-9 and TRBJ2-3, the full variable domain is DTGVSQNPRHKITKRGQNVTFRCDPISEHNRLYWYRQTLGQGPEFLTYFQNEAQLEKSRLLSDRFSAERPKGSFSTLEIQRTEQGDSAMYLCASSFTGTSGVTQYFGPGTRLTVL.